This T cell receptor (beta chain) was recorded in a study of blood T cell repertoires in COVID-19. Whole-study context: Nucleic acid was either cDNA or gDNA, and it came from T cells, B-cell-depleted T cells, or PBMCs.

Germline lookup yields CDR1 SEHNR and CDR2 FQNEAQ (reference sequence). The CDR3 consists of 13 residues. J was trimmed by 5 bases and V by 1 base; bases with no gene match: 0. Using immunoSEQ multiplex PCR, the repertoire was profiled, and TCRdb retains in-frame clones only, with some absent. The sample records fewer than 120,000 clones, roughly nine tenths being singletons. The sequencing sample was made of peripheral blood. The chain joins TRBV7-9 to TRBJ1-2; 8 positions match TRBD1. The receptor was isolated from a human donor in a cohort sampled during active COVID-19. The CDR3 sequence is CASSLGTGYGYTF. The CDR3 region has the DNA TGTGCCAGCAGCTTAGGGACAGGGTATGGCTACACCTTC. Full variable domain (remainder filled in from reference TRBV7-9 and TRBJ1-2): DTGVSQNPRHKITKRGQNVTFRCDPISEHNRLYWYRQTLGQGPEFLTYFQNEAQLEKSRLLSDRFSAERPKGSFSTLEIQRTEQGDSAMYLCASSLGTGYGYTFGSGTRLTVV.